These 24 T cell receptor beta chains originate from one sample sequenced in a study of persistence of HIV-infected CD4 T cells. Their target antigens are unknown. The immunoSEQ assay was version 4, run in survey mode. The data were produced by immunoSEQ multiplex PCR, yet TCRdb's version contains in-frame clones alone and is incomplete. Among 25,000 to 35,000 clones listed, roughly 82% were seen once. The stimulus was lysate of CMV-infected fibroblasts, about 11 ug/mL. Sorted nonresponding memory CD4+ T cells were CD40L-negative, CD69-negative, CD45RO-high. The source was CD4+ T cells sorted from PBMCs after approximately 19-hour stimulation, collected from a patient who received antiretroviral therapy. Receptors were obtained from an adult man with HIV who was CMV-seropositive.

The chain joins TRBV6-2 or TRBV6-3 to TRBJ1-5; TRBD1 aligns across 7 bases. Germline CDR1 and CDR2: MNHEY and SVGEGT. Trimming took 4 bases from V and 0 from J; bases not matched to a gene: 3. The CDR3 loop spans 15 amino acids. The CDR3 region has the DNA TGTGCCAGCAGTTTCACAGGGGTTAGCAATCAGCCCCAGCATTTT. Its translation is CASSFTGVSNQPQHF.

V and J are TRBV9 and TRBJ1-4; the D gene is possibly TRBD1 (6 bases). CDR3 length: 14 amino acids. CDR1 and CDR2 from the germline V gene are SGDLS and YYNGEE. V lost 6 bases and J lost 8, with 17 bases in between. The CDR3 reads CASIKDSDFEKLFF. The CDR3 nucleotides are TGTGCCAGCATTAAGGACAGTGACTTCGAAAAACTGTTTTTT.

This clone was detected once. V usage is TRBV5-5 and J usage is TRBJ1-1; the match to TRBD1 covers 9 bases. CDR3 length: 16 residues. The germline CDR1 and CDR2 sequences are SGHKS and YYEKEE (reference sequence). Trimming cost V 4 bases and J 3 bases; bases outside gene matches: 10. In nucleotides, the CDR3 is TGTGCCAGCAGCCAACCACAGGGGGCGAGGGACACTGAAGCTTTCTTT. Translating gives CASSQPQGARDTEAFF. The full variable domain, in which reference TRBV5-5 and TRBJ1-1 provide the parts outside the CDR3, is DAGVTQSPTHLIKTRGQQVTLRCSPISGHKSVSWYQQVLGQGPQFIFQYYEKEERGRGNFPDRFSARQFPNYSSELNVNALLLGDSALYLCASSQPQGARDTEAFFGQGTRLTVV.

The V and J genes are TRBV7-2 and TRBJ1-2; perhaps TRBD1 as D (5 bases). Trimming left V 1 base short and J 5 bases short, with 11 bases between. The germline V gene has CDR1 SGHTA and CDR2 FQGNSA. The CDR3 loop spans 14 amino acids. The CDR3 reads CASSLEPGPYGYTF. CDR3 bases: TGTGCCAGCAGCTTAGAGCCAGGGCCTTATGGCTACACCTTC.

This clone has only a few counts. J is TRBJ1-1 and V is TRBV6-5; D possibly corresponds to TRBD1 (6 bases). The germline gives CDR1 MNHEY, CDR2 SVGAGI. V dropped 6 bases and J dropped 4 bases, with 9 bases sitting between them. The CDR3 loop spans 12 amino acids. The CDR3 is CASSQGGTEAFF. In nucleotides, the CDR3 is TGTGCCAGCAGCCAAGGGGGCACTGAAGCTTTCTTT.

This chain links TRBV2 with TRBJ2-1; 9 positions agree with TRBD1. The length of the CDR3 is 13 residues. V shed 7 bases and J 8 bases; nucleotides not matched to a gene: 6. From germline, CDR1 is SNHLY and CDR2 FYNNEI. This CDR3 reads CASIRTGEDEQFF. In nucleotides, the CDR3 is TGTGCCAGCATTAGGACAGGGGAGGATGAGCAGTTCTTC.

In the case of this clone: Other DNA sequences from this sample encode an identical CDR3 as well. The chain carries TRBV7-2 and TRBJ2-3; TRBD1 agrees at 8 bases. The CDR3 has 13 residues. The germline CDR1 and CDR2 sequences are SGHTA and FQGNSA. J was trimmed by 10 bases and V by 4 bases; bases with no gene match: 7. The CDR3 DNA reads as TGTGCCAGCAGCTCCACCGGACAGGGTTCGCAGTATTTT. Protein: CASSSTGQGSQYF.

This chain joins TRBV5-4 and TRBJ2-7; no clear D gene. The germline V gene encodes CDR1 SGHNT and CDR2 YYREEE (reference sequence). This CDR3 has 15 amino acids. Trimming left V 0 bases short and J 3 bases short, with 13 bases between. The CDR3 region has the DNA TGTGCCAGCAGCTTGGAGGCCAGTGCTGACTACGAGCAGTACTTC. As protein: CASSLEASADYEQYF.

This chain joins TRBV18 and TRBJ2-7; possible D gene TRBD2, 6 bases. Germline lookup yields CDR1 KGHSH and CDR2 LQKENI. CDR3 length: 13 amino acids. Trimming took 6 bases from V and 2 from J, leaving 11 bases between them. The chain's CDR3 is CASSRRETYEQYF. CDR3 DNA: TGTGCCAGCTCGAGGAGGGAAACCTACGAGCAGTACTTC.

J is TRBJ1-4 and V is TRBV5-4; D gene ambiguous. Trimming cost V 4 bases and J 8 bases, with 9 bases left between them. This CDR3 has 12 amino acids. Germline CDR1 SGHNT, CDR2 YYREEE (reference sequence). CDR3 residues: CASSLPMEKLFF. The CDR3 coding sequence is TGTGCCAGCAGCCTACCGATGGAAAAACTGTTTTTT.

The chain links TRBV23-1 to TRBJ1-5, with 9 positions matching TRBD1. TRBV23-1 is identified as an open reading frame with a role that is uncertain. The length of the CDR3 is 17 residues. V gave up 6 bases and J gave up 6 bases; unmatched junction bases: 15. The DNA for the CDR3 is TGCGCCAGCAGACCCTTTACCGGGACAGGGATCATTCAGCCCCAGCATTTT. Its translation: CASRPFTGTGIIQPQHF.

The chain links TRBV6-5 to TRBJ2-7; TRBD1 matches 8 bases. Per germline, CDR1 MNHEY and CDR2 SVGAGI. The CDR3 has 15 residues. The V gene end was trimmed by 6 bases and the J gene end by 3 bases; junction bases not matched to a gene: 10. CDR3 sequence: CASRVRTGLFYEQYF. CDR3 nucleotide sequence: TGTGCCAGCAGGGTTAGGACAGGGTTGTTCTACGAGCAGTACTTC.

The chain employs TRBV7-9 and TRBJ2-5; weak D call: TRBD2 (5 bases). V gave up 1 base and J gave up 5 bases, with 14 bases separating them. The CDR3 extends over 15 amino acids. Germline values: CDR1 SEHNR, CDR2 FQNEAQ (reference sequence). The CDR3 nucleotides read TGTGCCAGCAGCTTAGGAGGAGGACGGGTGGAGACCCAGTACTTC. As protein: CASSLGGGRVETQYF.

This sequence joins TRBV7-2 and TRBJ2-7; 11 bases align to TRBD2. Germline trimming cut 1 base from V and 5 bases from J; bases unmatched to any gene: 7. The CDR3 sequence is 16 residues long. Germline V lookup: CDR1 SGHTA, CDR2 FQGNSA. The CDR3 reads CASSLGGSGGGHEQYF. CDR3 DNA: TGTGCCAGCAGCTTAGGAGGTAGCGGGGGGGGTCACGAGCAGTACTTC.

The chain joins TRBV5-5 to TRBJ2-7, with D possibly being TRBD1 (5 bases). This CDR3 comprises 12 residues. Germline-derived CDR1 and CDR2 are SGHKS and YYEKEE (reference sequence). Trimming removed 4 bases from V and 4 bases from J, with 9 bases in between. CDR3 in amino acids: CASSRGFYEQYF. The CDR3 bases are TGTGCCAGCAGCAGGGGCTTTTACGAGCAGTACTTC.

The chain has TRBV30 and TRBJ1-4, with 11 bases identical to TRBD1. Germline V gene data show CDR1 as GTSNPN and CDR2 as SVGIG (reference sequence). V gave up 3 bases and J gave up 8 bases; unmatched junction bases: 11. The CDR3 is made up of 16 amino acids. The CDR3 DNA reads TGTGCCTGGAGCCAAAAAAGGGGACAGGGGGGAGAAAAACTGTTTTTT. Protein product: CAWSQKRGQGGEKLFF.

CDR3 residues: CASRLTGGEQPQHF. The CDR3 DNA sequence: TGTGCCAGCAGACTGACAGGGGGCGAACAGCCCCAGCATTTT. The chain combines TRBV6-5 with TRBJ1-5; 10 nucleotides align to TRBD1. This CDR3 region has 14 residues. V was pared by 6 bases and J by 7 bases, with 6 bases of the junction left unmatched. Germline CDR1 is MNHEY and CDR2 is SVGAGI.

V and J are TRBV14 and TRBJ2-7; the match to TRBD1 covers 11 bases. Germline values: CDR1 SGHDN, CDR2 FVKESK. J was trimmed by 4 bases and V by 5 bases; bases with no gene match: 10. CDR3 size: 16 residues. CDR3 bases: TGTGCCAGCAGCACTCGGAGTGGGACAGGGGGTTACGAGCAGTACTTC. It yields the protein CASSTRSGTGGYEQYF. Variable domain in full (rest from reference TRBV14 and TRBJ2-7): EAGVTQFPSHSVIEKGQTVTLRCDPISGHDNLYWYRRVMGKEIKFLLHFVKESKQDESGMPNNRFLAERTGGTYSTLKVQPAELEDSGVYFCASSTRSGTGGYEQYFGPGTRLTVT.

The V gene is TRBV6-5, the J gene TRBJ2-1; 8 nucleotides match TRBD2. The CDR3 is made up of 15 amino acids. Trimming at V came to 6 bases and at J to 5 bases, leaving 9 bases not matched to a gene. Germline V gene data show CDR1 as MNHEY and CDR2 as SVGAGI. The DNA of the CDR3 is TGTGCCAGCAGAACTAGCGGCCTCCGGAACAATGAGCAGTTCTTC. Translated: CASRTSGLRNNEQFF.

The chain carries TRBV19 and TRBJ1-2, with D perhaps matching TRBD1 (5 bases). The germline gives CDR1 LNHDA, CDR2 SQIVND (reference sequence). This CDR3 comprises 14 residues. V shed 7 bases and J shed 0 bases, with 12 bases lying between them. CDR3 coding DNA: TGTGCCAGTAATCCGACAGTGACTAACTATGGCTACACCTTC. The encoded protein is CASNPTVTNYGYTF.

The V call is TRBV7-9, the J call TRBJ1-2, with 9 bases identical to TRBD1. Per germline, CDR1 SEHNR and CDR2 FQNEAQ (reference sequence). The CDR3 is 14 residues long. V dropped 5 bases and J dropped 8; count of bases not matched to a gene: 9. CDR3 residues: CASSRRDRVNGYTF. CDR3 sequence (DNA): TGTGCCAGCAGCCGTAGGGACAGGGTCAACGGCTACACCTTC.

The CDR3 spells CASSPILGTGGNEQFF. The DNA for the CDR3 is TGTGCCAGCTCACCAATCCTCGGGACAGGGGGCAATGAGCAGTTCTTC. The V and J genes are TRBV18 and TRBJ2-1, with 11 bases lining up with TRBD1. V shed 2 bases, J shed 6 bases, and the junction held 6 bases outside the gene matches. This CDR3 region has 16 residues. Germline CDR1 is KGHSH and CDR2 is LQKENI.

The chain carries TRBV11-3 and TRBJ2-1; no reliable D call. The CDR3 has 13 residues. Between the trimmed V and J ends, which lost 1 base and 7 bases, there was a span of 8 bases. Germline V CDR1 and CDR2: SGHNT, YENEEA. CDR3 bases: TGTGCCAGCAGCTTAGGGCCGAGGAATGAGCAGTTCTTC. Translating it yields CASSLGPRNEQFF.

This chain links TRBV7-3 with TRBJ2-7; D not certain. The length of the CDR3 is 13 residues. The germline V and J ends were trimmed by 5 bases and 2 bases, with 10 bases remaining between them. Per germline, CDR1 SGHTA and CDR2 FQGTGA. CDR3 coding DNA: TGTGCCAGCAGCCCCGCAGGTCCCTACGAGCAGTACTTC. It yields the protein CASSPAGPYEQYF.